By proportion, the clone carrying this T cell receptor beta chain is medium-sized (0.01 to 0.1%). This sample is part of a study of T cells in localized non-small cell lung cancer. Assay: immunoSEQ multiplex PCR; the TCRdb copy retains only in-frame clones and omits some. This table holds around 2,800 clones, 28% found once. The CDR3 consists of 15 residues. Deletions cut 4 bases from V and 6 bases from J, with 16 bases between. In germline, CDR1 is SGHNT, CDR2 YENEEA. Specimen: lung tumor tissue, collected before any cancer treatment. The chain recombines TRBV11-3 with TRBJ2-1; no firm D call. The TCR sequence derives from a male donor at least 60 years old with stage II squamous cell lung carcinoma. CDR3 protein: CASSSGIIPSNEQFF. The CDR3 DNA sequence: TGTGCCAGCAGCTCAGGTATAATTCCCAGCAATGAGCAGTTCTTC.